This T cell receptor (beta chain) was identified during a study of blood T cell repertoires in COVID-19. Method: immunoSEQ multiplex PCR; TCRdb's copy keeps in-frame clones and lacks some. The table shows tens of thousands of clones, with 80% occurring only once. The V and J ends lost 0 bases and 3 bases, in that order; junction bases with no gene match: 0. Germline lookup yields CDR1 SGHKS and CDR2 YYEKEE (reference sequence). The CDR3 spans 15 residues. Material for sequencing was peripheral blood. The chain uses TRBV5-5 and TRBJ2-2; TRBD1 agrees at 9 bases. The TCR comes from a man aged 25-45 years with COVID-19, enrolled during active disease. The CDR3 region has the DNA TGTGCCAGCAGCTTGGGGACAGGGGACACCGGGGAGCTGTTTTTT. Translation gives CASSLGTGDTGELFF.